The 32 T cell receptor beta chains below were found in one sample sequenced in a study of technical replicates of blood from a handful of donors. TCRdb's copy holds only in-frame clones and misses some; the assay was immunoSEQ multiplex PCR. The repertoire holds under 85,000 clones, with more than 85% as singletons. Sequencing input: T cells isolated from PBMCs. Receptors were obtained from a human donor in good health. Some clones in this sample may be carry-over from other donors' samples.

The rearrangement joins TRBV18 to TRBJ2-5; no clear D. The length of the CDR3 is 12 residues. V lost 2 bases and J lost 9, with 10 bases in between. The V gene's germline CDR1 is KGHSH and CDR2 LQKENI. DNA for the CDR3: TGTGCCAGCTCACCATCTACCCATCCCCAGTACTTC. This encodes CASSPSTHPQYF.

The V call is TRBV6-5, the J call TRBJ1-4; tentative D call: TRBD1 (5 bases). The CDR3 consists of 14 residues. Germline assignment: CDR1 MNHEY and CDR2 SVGAGI. V dropped 0 bases and J dropped 8 bases, with 10 bases sitting between them. The CDR3 loop is CASSYSTGPEKLFF. CDR3 bases: TGTGCCAGCAGTTACTCTACAGGACCCGAAAAACTGTTTTTT.

Regarding this clone: This specimen includes other DNA sequences encoding the same CDR3. This chain joins TRBV9 and TRBJ1-1; D may be TRBD1 (5 bases). The CDR3 contains 14 residues. Deletions cut 1 base from V and 0 bases from J, with 7 bases between. Germline V gene lookup returns CDR1 SGDLS and CDR2 YYNGEE. In DNA, the CDR3 is TGTGCCAGCAGCGTATCAGGGATGAACACTGAAGCTTTCTTT. Protein: CASSVSGMNTEAFF.

V is TRBV28 and J is TRBJ2-1, with 7 bases identical to TRBD2. Germline loops: CDR1 MDHEN, CDR2 SYDVKM. The trim removed 1 base at V and 7 bases at J, leaving 7 bases unmatched. The CDR3 sequence is 15 residues long. CDR3 in DNA: TGTGCCAGCAGTTTATCGGCGGGAGCAGGGAATGAGCAGTTCTTC. Translation gives CASSLSAGAGNEQFF.

The chain joins TRBV10-2 to TRBJ2-7; 11 nucleotides align to TRBD2. This CDR3 is 19 amino acids long. Trimming at V came to 3 bases and at J to 0 bases, leaving 13 bases not matched to a gene. Looked up from germline, CDR1 is WSHSY and CDR2 is SAAADI. The chain's CDR3 is CASSEPYRLAGIDSYEQYF. The CDR3 DNA sequence: TGCGCCAGCAGTGAACCTTATCGACTAGCGGGAATTGACTCCTACGAGCAGTACTTC.

The chain employs TRBV7-3 and TRBJ2-7, with D uncertain. Germline lookup yields CDR1 SGHTA and CDR2 FQGTGA. The CDR3 sequence is 15 residues long. Deletions cut 6 bases from V and 1 base from J, with 16 bases between. CDR3 amino acids: CASSYRVSGSYEQYF. Here the CDR3 DNA reads TGTGCCAGCAGTTACCGGGTCTCCGGTTCCTACGAGCAGTACTTC.

This sequence joins TRBV29-1 and TRBJ1-1, with D unresolved. The CDR3 loop spans 11 amino acids. Germline-derived CDR1 and CDR2 are SQVTM and ANQGSEA. The V gene lost 7 bases and the J gene lost 2 bases, with 8 bases spanning the gap. CDR3 nucleotides: TGCAGCGCGACAACTAACACTGAAGCTTTCTTT. It encodes CSATTNTEAFF.

The chain has TRBV30 and TRBJ1-2; 8 bases agree with TRBD1. The junction had 10 bases not matched to a gene; V was cut back by 1 base and J by 6 bases. CDR1 GTSNPN and CDR2 SVGIG come from the germline V gene (reference sequence). This CDR3 is 15 amino acids long. CDR3 sequence reads: CAWSDAPQGVNGYTF. The DNA for the CDR3 is TGTGCCTGGAGTGACGCACCACAGGGGGTAAATGGCTACACCTTC.

J is TRBJ2-7 and V is TRBV19; 9 bases map to TRBD1. Germline V gives CDR1 LNHDA, CDR2 SQIVND (reference sequence). V lost 5 bases to trimming and J lost 2 bases; unmatched junction nucleotides: 4. The CDR3 is 14 residues long. This CDR3 is CASSSGQGPYEQYF. The CDR3 DNA sequence: TGTGCCAGTAGTTCGGGACAGGGACCCTACGAGCAGTACTTC.

The rearrangement links TRBV15 to TRBJ1-4; D is ambiguous. Looked up from germline, CDR1 is LNHNV and CDR2 is YYDKDF (reference sequence). Trimming stripped 0 bases from V and 5 bases from J, with 19 bases between. This CDR3 contains 18 residues. CDR3 bases: TGTGCCACCAGCAGAGATTGGCGCCACGAGGAGGGAAATGAAAAACTGTTTTTT. Amino acids: CATSRDWRHEEGNEKLFF.

The CDR3 DNA reads as TGCAGCGGGGGAGAGGGTTGGGATGCTTTCTTT. It yields the protein CSGGEGWDAFF. V is TRBV29-1 and J is TRBJ1-1; D is ambiguous. Germline V CDR1 and CDR2: SQVTM, ANQGSEA. Trimming took 7 bases from V and 11 from J, leaving 17 bases between them. The CDR3 contains 11 residues.

This sequence joins TRBV15 and TRBJ1-3; weak D call: TRBD1 (6 bases). The germline V gene has CDR1 LNHNV and CDR2 YYDKDF (reference sequence). V was trimmed by 0 bases and J by 4 bases, leaving 10 bases between them. This CDR3 has 15 amino acids. CDR3 in amino acids: CATSRDRTEGNTIYF. CDR3 bases: TGTGCCACCAGCAGAGACCGGACAGAGGGAAACACCATATATTTT.

The chain carries TRBV10-3 and TRBJ2-5; perhaps TRBD2 as D (5 bases). Near its end, the DNA agrees better with TRBJ2-7, so the J call may be wrong. Germline values: CDR1 ENHRY, CDR2 SYGVKD. The CDR3 is 15 residues long. In DNA form, the CDR3 reads TGTGCCATCAGTGGCAGCGGCATCTCCACCTACGAGCAGTACTTC. It encodes CAISGSGISTYEQYF.

The chain uses TRBV4-1 and TRBJ2-1; 10 bases fit TRBD2. Germline V gene lookup returns CDR1 MGHRA and CDR2 YSYEKL. The CDR3 has 14 residues. V shed 2 bases and J 8 bases; nucleotides not matched to a gene: 3. CDR3 region: CASSQRGTSDEQFF. The CDR3, as DNA: TGCGCCAGCAGCCAAAGAGGGACTAGCGATGAGCAGTTCTTC.

This chain joins TRBV14 and TRBJ1-1; 9 nucleotides agree with TRBD1. The CDR3 is 17 amino acids. CDR1 is SGHDN, CDR2 FVKESK, per germline. V gave up 4 bases and J gave up 5 bases; unmatched junction bases: 14. In DNA, the CDR3 is TGTGCCAGCAGCCCCTGGACAGGGGCCTACGCAGAGACTGAAGCTTTCTTT. Translating it yields CASSPWTGAYAETEAFF.

In nucleotides, the CDR3 is TGCGCCAGCAGTGTTGCGTTCACAGATACGCAGTATTTT. The encoded protein is CASSVAFTDTQYF. The rearrangement uses TRBV10-1 and TRBJ2-3; D ambiguous. CDR1 and CDR2 from the germline V gene are WNHNN and SYGVQD (reference sequence). Trimming cost V 4 bases and J 2 bases, with 7 bases left between them. This CDR3 spans 13 amino acids.

The V call is TRBV11-3, the J call TRBJ2-5, with a weak D call TRBD1 (6 bases). The end of the DNA fits TRBJ2-7 better, so the J call may be wrong. Germline V gene lookup returns CDR1 SGHNT and CDR2 YENEEA. The CDR3 extends over 14 amino acids. The CDR3 DNA reads as TGTGCCAGCAGCCCCACAGGGACCTACTACGAGCAGTACTTC. Translating it yields CASSPTGTYYEQYF.

The V call is TRBV9, the J call TRBJ2-2; possibly TRBD1 for D (7 bases). Germline CDR1 reads SGDLS; CDR2 reads YYNGEE. The germline V and J ends were trimmed by 0 bases and 6 bases, with 15 bases remaining between them. CDR3 length equals 16 residues. Here the CDR3 reads CASSVARQGGAGELFF. The CDR3 coding sequence is TGTGCCAGCAGCGTAGCTAGGCAGGGGGGAGCCGGGGAGCTGTTTTTT. Together with reference TRBV9 and TRBJ2-2, the CDR3 gives the full variable domain: DSGVTQTPKHLITATGQRVTLRCSPRSGDLSVYWYQQSLDQGLQFLIQYYNGEERAKGNILERFSAQQFPDLHSELNLSSLELGDSALYFCASSVARQGGAGELFFGEGSRLTVL.

The rearrangement links TRBV28 to TRBJ1-5; the D is unclear. The CDR3 is 14 amino acids. Germline values: CDR1 MDHEN, CDR2 SYDVKM. Trimming took off 7 bases at V and 3 bases at J, with 13 bases between the two ends. This CDR3 is CASTGLWNNQPQHF. The CDR3, as DNA: TGTGCCAGCACCGGGTTGTGGAACAATCAGCCCCAGCATTTT.

V gene TRBV10-2 combines with J gene TRBJ2-3; D gene uncertain. V lost 5 bases and J 2 bases, leaving 11 bases between the germline ends. CDR1 is WSHSY and CDR2 is SAAADI in the germline V gene. The CDR3 sequence is 14 residues long. The CDR3 protein is CASSPSVVTDTQYF. Here the CDR3 DNA reads TGCGCCAGCAGTCCGAGCGTCGTCACAGATACGCAGTATTTT.

This chain joins TRBV11-1 and TRBJ1-4; 9 bases map to TRBD1. Per the germline V gene, CDR1 is SGHAT and CDR2 is FQDESV (reference sequence). The CDR3 has 16 amino acids. Trimming took 3 bases from V and 4 from J; bases not matched to a gene: 6. The CDR3 protein is CASSFGPGQGNEKLFF. The CDR3 DNA reads as TGTGCCAGCAGCTTCGGTCCGGGACAGGGTAATGAAAAACTGTTTTTT. Variable domain in full (rest from reference TRBV11-1 and TRBJ1-4): EAEVAQSPRYKITEKSQAVAFWCDPISGHATLYWYRQILGQGPELLVQFQDESVVDDSQLPKDRFSAERLKGVDSTLKIQPAELGDSAMYLCASSFGPGQGNEKLFFGSGTQLSVL.

V is TRBV13 and J is TRBJ2-7; 7 nucleotides match TRBD1. The CDR3 totals 15 residues. CDR1 is PRHDT and CDR2 is FYEKMQ in the germline V gene (reference sequence). Trimming at V came to 4 bases and at J to 0 bases, leaving 6 bases not matched to a gene. CDR3 sequence reads: CASSSTDRVSYEQYF. The CDR3 region has the DNA TGTGCCAGCAGCTCCACCGACAGGGTCTCCTACGAGCAGTACTTC.

This rearrangement joins TRBV30 to TRBJ2-1, with unresolved D. Germline V gene lookup returns CDR1 GTSNPN and CDR2 SVGIG (reference sequence). Between the trimmed V and J ends, which lost 0 bases and 9 bases, there was a span of 9 bases. The CDR3 sequence is 12 residues long. CDR3 DNA: TGTGCCTGGAGTGTGTTAAATTTTGAGCAGTTCTTC. It translates to CAWSVLNFEQFF.

The chain carries TRBV7-2 and TRBJ2-1; TRBD2 aligns across 9 bases. The ends lost 2 bases at V and 3 bases at J; junction bases unmatched: 14. The germline V gene has CDR1 SGHTA and CDR2 FQGNSA. This CDR3 is 19 amino acids long. This chain's CDR3 is CASSLISLAGGPYYNEQFF. The CDR3 DNA sequence: TGTGCCAGCAGCTTAATCTCTTTGGCGGGAGGGCCCTACTACAATGAGCAGTTCTTC.

The chain carries TRBV28 and TRBJ2-2; TRBD1 agrees at 8 bases. The CDR3 runs to 14 residues. The germline V gene has CDR1 MDHEN and CDR2 SYDVKM. The trim removed 5 bases at V and 3 bases at J, leaving 2 bases unmatched. The CDR3: CASSAQGDTGELFF. The CDR3, as DNA: TGTGCCAGCAGTGCACAGGGGGACACCGGGGAGCTGTTTTTT.

The J gene is TRBJ1-5, the V gene TRBV2; 8 nucleotides align to TRBD1. Germline values: CDR1 SNHLY, CDR2 FYNNEI. J lost 7 bases, V lost 3 bases, and 5 bases had no gene match. This CDR3 contains 14 residues. CDR3: CASSDLGQEQPQHF. As DNA, the CDR3 is TGTGCCAGCAGTGATCTGGGACAGGAACAGCCCCAGCATTTT.

The rearrangement joins TRBV5-6 to TRBJ2-5; D is ambiguous. The CDR3 has 11 amino acids. CDR1 and CDR2 from the germline V gene are SGHDT and YYEEEE. V was trimmed by 5 bases and J by 5 bases, leaving 7 bases between them. Here the CDR3 reads CASSSGETQYF. The DNA for the CDR3 is TGTGCCAGCAGTTCCGGGGAGACCCAGTACTTC. The full variable domain, completed using reference TRBV5-6 and TRBJ2-5, is DAGVTQSPTHLIKTRGQQVTLRCSPKSGHDTVSWYQQALGQGPQFIFQYYEEEERQRGNFPDRFSGHQFPNYSSELNVNALLLGDSALYLCASSSGETQYFGPGTRLLVL.

This clone appeared a single time. The V call is TRBV19, the J call TRBJ1-2; the D gene is possibly TRBD1 (5 bases). The CDR3 runs to 14 residues. The germline V and J ends were trimmed by 4 bases and 1 base, with 10 bases remaining between them. Germline CDR1 LNHDA, CDR2 SQIVND (reference sequence). CDR3 sequence reads: CASSKIDSNYGYTF. The DNA for the CDR3 is TGTGCCAGTAGTAAGATCGACAGTAACTATGGCTACACCTTC. The whole variable domain, filled in from reference TRBV19 and TRBJ1-2, reads DGGITQSPKYLFRKEGQNVTLSCEQNLNHDAMYWYRQDPGQGLRLIYYSQIVNDFQKGDIAEGYSVSREKKESFPLTVTSAQKNPTAFYLCASSKIDSNYGYTFGSGTRLTVV.

V and J are TRBV28 and TRBJ1-5; D gene unclear. CDR3 length equals 17 residues. Trimming shortened V by 6 bases and J by 2 bases, and 20 bases separated the two germline ends. Germline V CDR1 and CDR2: MDHEN, SYDVKM. The CDR3 spells CASSPATAPVGNQPQHF. CDR3 DNA: TGTGCCAGCAGCCCTGCTACCGCTCCGGTCGGCAATCAGCCCCAGCATTTT.

The genes are TRBV4-1 and TRBJ2-1; D call uncertain. Germline V gene data show CDR1 as MGHRA and CDR2 as YSYEKL. The CDR3 spans 15 residues. Trimming removed 1 base from V and 5 bases from J, with 12 bases in between. In DNA, the CDR3 is TGCGCCAGCAGCCAAGTCTTTTCTTCGGACAATGAGCAGTTCTTC. Protein: CASSQVFSSDNEQFF.

The chain joins TRBV9 to TRBJ2-4; 8 nucleotides line up with TRBD2. Germline V gives CDR1 SGDLS, CDR2 YYNGEE. CDR3 length equals 18 residues. Trimming at V came to 1 base and at J to 0 bases, leaving 9 bases not matched to a gene. CDR3 region: CASSVNPLADLAKNIQYF. CDR3 DNA sequence: TGTGCCAGCAGCGTAAACCCACTAGCGGACTTAGCCAAAAACATTCAGTACTTC.

The chain has TRBV7-2 and TRBJ2-3; 8 bases agree with TRBD2. This CDR3 comprises 15 residues. The trim removed 5 bases at V and 4 bases at J, leaving 8 bases unmatched. The germline CDR1 and CDR2 sequences are SGHTA and FQGNSA. The DNA for the CDR3 is TGTGCCAGCAGCGCAGAAGCGGGAGTGGCAGATACGCAGTATTTT. Its protein is CASSAEAGVADTQYF.